The next 3 T cell receptor beta chains were all read from a single sample in a study of memory CD4+ T cells and cytomegalovirus serostatus. Generated by immunoSEQ multiplex PCR, the TCRdb table keeps only in-frame clones and is missing some. The table has approximately 46,000 clones, approximately 81% seen once. The sort gate was single viable CD3+CD4+CD8-CD45RO+ cells for memory CD4+ T cells. Sequenced material: memory CD4+ T cells from blood. These receptors all come from an adult in good health and CMV-seronegative.

The CDR3 protein is CASSTPGASGSSYEQYF. In nucleotides, the CDR3 is TGTGCCAGCAGTACCCCGGGGGCTAGCGGGAGTTCGTACGAGCAGTACTTC. The V gene is TRBV2, the J gene TRBJ2-7; 10 bases line up with TRBD2. Germline values: CDR1 SNHLY, CDR2 FYNNEI. V lost 5 bases and J lost 4; bases outside the gene matches: 14. This CDR3 comprises 17 residues.

The rearrangement links TRBV18 to TRBJ2-5; D unresolved. Trimming removed 2 bases from V and 7 bases from J, with 8 bases in between. This CDR3 is built from 12 residues. CDR1 is KGHSH and CDR2 is LQKENI in the germline V gene. CDR3 in amino acids: CASSPGVGTQYF. CDR3 coding DNA: TGTGCCAGCTCACCAGGGGTAGGGACCCAGTACTTC.

V is TRBV11-2 and J is TRBJ2-5; D gene ambiguous. With the DNA end fitting TRBJ2-7 better, the J assignment may be wrong. CDR3 length equals 15 residues. Per the germline V gene, CDR1 is SGHAT and CDR2 is FQNNGV. The CDR3 region has the DNA TGTGCCAGCAGCTTAGAGCGAGGCAGCTCCTACGAGCAGTACTTC. Protein sequence: CASSLERGSSYEQYF.